This T cell receptor beta chain was obtained from a study of spatial heterogeneity in lung cancer. CDR3 size: 15 residues. The V and J ends lost 6 bases and 10 bases, in that order; junction bases with no gene match: 12. TCRdb called the 5' RACE reads again in MiXCR, with one record for every CDR3 protein. The data hold roughly 48,000 distinct CDR3 sequences, with about 5.8% observed a single time. Time point defined: sample taken at primary tumor resection. The clonotype originates from a male donor with early-stage non-small cell lung cancer. Source: PBMCs, taken at surgery. The chain uses TRBV12-3 or TRBV12-4 and TRBJ1-6, with 7 bases lining up with TRBD1. The CDR3 bases are TGTGCCAGCAGGTTGGACAGGACCCTCAGGTCACCCCTCCACTTT. Amino acid sequence: CASRLDRTLRSPLHF.